The present T cell receptor (beta chain) was sequenced within a study of T cell responses to AZD1222 COVID-19 vaccine. General study points: Reports say nearly half of spike-specific TCRs go after unmutated variant regions. Increased Spike-specific TCR breadth and depth were observed after two AZD1222 doses. Seropositive AZD1222 recipients at baseline numbered only five or six. Regions 160-218 and 743-854 held dominance among vaccine-associated CD4 TCRs, which spanned spike.

With respect to this clone: Its antigen remains unidentified.

Sequencing was performed with immunoSEQ multiplex PCR; in TCRdb, only in-frame clones are kept and a portion is missing. Among 60,000 to 75,000 clones listed, about 90% were seen once. Trimming removed 0 bases from V and 8 bases from J, with 14 bases in between. This CDR3 spans 14 amino acids. Germline V lookup: CDR1 SGHNT, CDR2 YYREEE (reference sequence). Material: peripheral blood, obtained on day 0 of AZD1222 vaccination. The sequence derives from an adult in good health. This chain connects TRBV5-4 to TRBJ1-2; D not certain. Here the CDR3 DNA reads TGTGCCAGCAGCTTGGGCCCTTGGGCAGACGGCTACACCTTC. Translation: CASSLGPWADGYTF.